This TCR beta chain was recorded in a study of blood T cell repertoires in COVID-19. Study-level information: Samples taken during acute and convalescent COVID-19 were collected in the United States, Italy and Spain.

The CDR3 totals 14 residues. Germline assignment: CDR1 KGHDR and CDR2 SFDVKD. The ends were cut back, 3 bases at V and 4 bases at J, with 6 bases in the middle. Profiled with immunoSEQ multiplex PCR; TCRdb holds only in-frame clones, not every one. The table includes about 270,000 clones, 90% detected once. Participant ages covered roughly 18 to 90 years across 25 or so US areas. Source material: PBMCs or T cells enriched from blood (not recorded which). The chain carries TRBV24-1 and TRBJ1-6, with D hard to call. The TCR was taken from a woman between 25 and 40 years old with acute COVID-19. The CDR3 spells CATSDGGYNSPLHF. For the CDR3, the DNA is TGTGCCACCAGTGATGGCGGGTATAATTCACCCCTCCACTTT.